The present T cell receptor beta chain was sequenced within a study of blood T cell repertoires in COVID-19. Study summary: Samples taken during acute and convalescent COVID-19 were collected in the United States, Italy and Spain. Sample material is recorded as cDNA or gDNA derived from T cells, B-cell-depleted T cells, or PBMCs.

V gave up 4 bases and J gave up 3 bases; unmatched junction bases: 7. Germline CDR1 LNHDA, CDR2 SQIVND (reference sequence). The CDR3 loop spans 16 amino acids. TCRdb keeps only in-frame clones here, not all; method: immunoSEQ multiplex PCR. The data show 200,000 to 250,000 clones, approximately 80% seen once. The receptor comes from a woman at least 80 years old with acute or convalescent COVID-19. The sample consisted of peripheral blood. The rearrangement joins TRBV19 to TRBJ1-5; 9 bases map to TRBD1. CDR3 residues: CASSSPGQGFNQPQHF. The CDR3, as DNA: TGTGCCAGTAGTAGTCCGGGACAGGGTTTCAATCAGCCCCAGCATTTT.